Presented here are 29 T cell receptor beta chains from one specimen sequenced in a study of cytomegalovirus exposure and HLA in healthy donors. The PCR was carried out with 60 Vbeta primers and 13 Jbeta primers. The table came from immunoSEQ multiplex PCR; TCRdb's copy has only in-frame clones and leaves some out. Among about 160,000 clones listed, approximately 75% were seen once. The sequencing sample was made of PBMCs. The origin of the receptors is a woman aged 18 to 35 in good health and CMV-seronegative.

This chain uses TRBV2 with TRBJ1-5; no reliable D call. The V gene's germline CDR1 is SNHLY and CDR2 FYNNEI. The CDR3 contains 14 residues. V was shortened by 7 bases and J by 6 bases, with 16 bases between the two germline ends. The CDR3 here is CASTRRPATQPQHF. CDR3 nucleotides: TGTGCCAGCACCCGGAGGCCCGCCACTCAGCCCCAGCATTTT.

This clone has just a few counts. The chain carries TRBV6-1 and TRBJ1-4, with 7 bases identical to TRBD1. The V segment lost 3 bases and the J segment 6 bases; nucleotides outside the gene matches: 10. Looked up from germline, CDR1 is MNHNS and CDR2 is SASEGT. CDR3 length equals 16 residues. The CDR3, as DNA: TGTGCCAGCAGTGAGGAACAGGGCAGGGGGGATGAAAAACTGTTTTTT. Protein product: CASSEEQGRGDEKLFF.

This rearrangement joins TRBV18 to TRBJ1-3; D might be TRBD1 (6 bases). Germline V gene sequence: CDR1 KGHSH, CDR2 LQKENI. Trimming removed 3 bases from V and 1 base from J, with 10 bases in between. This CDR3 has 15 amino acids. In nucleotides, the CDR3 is TGTGCCAGCTCACCTTACAGGGATTCTGGAAACACCATATATTTT. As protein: CASSPYRDSGNTIYF.

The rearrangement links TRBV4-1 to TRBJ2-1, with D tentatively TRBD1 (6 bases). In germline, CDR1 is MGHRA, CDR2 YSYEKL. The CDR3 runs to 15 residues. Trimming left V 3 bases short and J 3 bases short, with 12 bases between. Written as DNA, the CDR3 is TGCGCCAGCAGCCAGAAGGACAGAGACTACAATGAGCAGTTCTTC. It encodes CASSQKDRDYNEQFF.

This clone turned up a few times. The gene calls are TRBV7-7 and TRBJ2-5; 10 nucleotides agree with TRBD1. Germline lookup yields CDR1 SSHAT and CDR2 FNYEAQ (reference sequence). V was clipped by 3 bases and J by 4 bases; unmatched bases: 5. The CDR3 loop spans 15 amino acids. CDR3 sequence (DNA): TGTGCCAGCAGCTTTTCGGGACAGGGGTCAGAGACCCAGTACTTC. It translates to CASSFSGQGSETQYF. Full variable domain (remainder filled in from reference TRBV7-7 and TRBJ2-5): GAGVSQSPRYKVTKRGQDVTLRCDPISSHATLYWYQQALGQGPEFLTYFNYEAQPDKSGLPSDRFSAERPEGSISTLTIQRTEQRDSAMYRCASSFSGQGSETQYFGPGTRLLVL.

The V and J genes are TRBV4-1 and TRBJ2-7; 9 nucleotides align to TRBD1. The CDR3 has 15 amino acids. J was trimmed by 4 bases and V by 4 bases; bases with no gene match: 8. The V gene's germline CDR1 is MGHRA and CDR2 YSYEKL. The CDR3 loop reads CASSPGQGPRYEQYF. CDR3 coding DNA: TGCGCCAGCAGCCCAGGACAGGGGCCACGTTACGAGCAGTACTTC.

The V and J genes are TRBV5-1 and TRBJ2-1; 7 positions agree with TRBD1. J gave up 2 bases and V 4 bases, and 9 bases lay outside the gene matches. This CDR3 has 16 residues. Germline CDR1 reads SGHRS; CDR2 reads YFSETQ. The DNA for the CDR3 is TGCGCCAGCAGCCCAAGACAGGGAATCACCTACAATGAGCAGTTCTTC. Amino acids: CASSPRQGITYNEQFF.

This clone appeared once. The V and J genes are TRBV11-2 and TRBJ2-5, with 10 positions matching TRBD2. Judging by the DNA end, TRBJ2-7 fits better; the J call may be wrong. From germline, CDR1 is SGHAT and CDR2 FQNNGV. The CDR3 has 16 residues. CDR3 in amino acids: CASSLFVSGRAHEQYF. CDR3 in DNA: TGTGCCAGCAGCTTATTCGTCAGCGGGAGGGCCCACGAGCAGTACTTC.

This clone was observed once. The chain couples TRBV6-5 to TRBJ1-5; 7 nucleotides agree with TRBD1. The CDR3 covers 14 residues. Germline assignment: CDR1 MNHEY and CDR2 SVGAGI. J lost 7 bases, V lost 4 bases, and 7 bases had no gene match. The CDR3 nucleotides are TGTGCCAGCAGTTCTGACAGGGTTGGGCAGCCCCAGCATTTT. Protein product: CASSSDRVGQPQHF.

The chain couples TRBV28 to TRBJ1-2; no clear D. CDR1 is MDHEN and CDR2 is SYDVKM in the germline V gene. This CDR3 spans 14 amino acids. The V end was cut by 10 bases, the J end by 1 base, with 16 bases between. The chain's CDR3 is CATTIFPINYGYTF. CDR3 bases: TGTGCCACTACTATCTTTCCTATTAACTATGGCTACACCTTC.

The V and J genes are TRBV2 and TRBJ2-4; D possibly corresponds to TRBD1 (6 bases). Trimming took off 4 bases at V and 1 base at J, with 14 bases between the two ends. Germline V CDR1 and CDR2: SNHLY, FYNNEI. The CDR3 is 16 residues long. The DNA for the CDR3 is TGTGCCAGCAGTGCTTCACAGGGCATGGCCAAAAACATTCAGTACTTC. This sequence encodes CASSASQGMAKNIQYF. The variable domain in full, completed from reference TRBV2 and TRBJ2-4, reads EPEVTQTPSHQVTQMGQEVILRCVPISNHLYFYWYRQILGQKVEFLVSFYNNEISEKSEIFDDQFSVERPDGSNFTLKIRSTKLEDSAMYFCASSASQGMAKNIQYFGAGTRLSVL.

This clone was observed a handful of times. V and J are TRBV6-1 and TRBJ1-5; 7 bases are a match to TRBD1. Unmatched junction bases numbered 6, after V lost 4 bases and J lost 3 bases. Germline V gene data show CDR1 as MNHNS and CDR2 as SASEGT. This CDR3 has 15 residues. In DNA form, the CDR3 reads TGTGCCAGCAGTGTTGACAGGGAGAACAATCAGCCCCAGCATTTT. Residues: CASSVDRENNQPQHF.

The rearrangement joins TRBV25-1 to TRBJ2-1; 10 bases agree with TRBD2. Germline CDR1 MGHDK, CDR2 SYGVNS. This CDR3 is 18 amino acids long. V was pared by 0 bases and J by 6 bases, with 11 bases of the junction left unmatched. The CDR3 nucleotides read TGTGCCAGCAGTGAATATCGTCAGCTAGCGGGAGCTCTCAATGAGCAGTTCTTC. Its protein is CASSEYRQLAGALNEQFF.

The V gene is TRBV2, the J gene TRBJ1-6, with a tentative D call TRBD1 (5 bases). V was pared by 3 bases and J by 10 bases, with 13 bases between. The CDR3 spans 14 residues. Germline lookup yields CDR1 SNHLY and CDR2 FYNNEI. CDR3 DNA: TGTGCCAGCAGTGAGAGGCTGTGGGGCTCACCCCTCCACTTT. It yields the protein CASSERLWGSPLHF.

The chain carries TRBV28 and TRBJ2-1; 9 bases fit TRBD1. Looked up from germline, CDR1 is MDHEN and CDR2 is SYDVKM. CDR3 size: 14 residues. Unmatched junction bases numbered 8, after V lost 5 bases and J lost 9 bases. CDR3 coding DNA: TGTGCCAGCAGTCCATTACAGGGGGCGGTTGAGCAGTTCTTC. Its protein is CASSPLQGAVEQFF.

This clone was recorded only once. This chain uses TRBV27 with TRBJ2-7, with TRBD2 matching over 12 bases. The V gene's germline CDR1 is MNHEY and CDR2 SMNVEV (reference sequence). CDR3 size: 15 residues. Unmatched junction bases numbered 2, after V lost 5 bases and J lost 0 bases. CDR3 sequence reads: CASSPLAGGSYEQYF. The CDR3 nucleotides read TGTGCCAGCAGTCCACTAGCGGGAGGCTCCTACGAGCAGTACTTC.

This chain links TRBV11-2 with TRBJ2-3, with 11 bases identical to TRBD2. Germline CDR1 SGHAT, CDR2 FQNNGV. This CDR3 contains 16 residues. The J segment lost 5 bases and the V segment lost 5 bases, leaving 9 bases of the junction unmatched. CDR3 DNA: TGTGCCAGCAGCCTTAGTAGCGGGAGGGTCGGAGATACGCAGTATTTT. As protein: CASSLSSGRVGDTQYF.

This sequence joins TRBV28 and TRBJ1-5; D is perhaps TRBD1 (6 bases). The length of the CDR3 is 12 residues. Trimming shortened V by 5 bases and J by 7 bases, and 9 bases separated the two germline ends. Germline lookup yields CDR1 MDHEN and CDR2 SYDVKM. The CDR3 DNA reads TGTGCCAGCAGTAACAGGGTCCAGCCCCAGCATTTT. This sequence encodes CASSNRVQPQHF.

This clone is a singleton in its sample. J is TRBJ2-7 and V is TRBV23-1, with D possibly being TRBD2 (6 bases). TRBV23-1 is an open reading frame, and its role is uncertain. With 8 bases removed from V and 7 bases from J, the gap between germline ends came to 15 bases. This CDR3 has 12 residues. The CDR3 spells CASLPGVREQYF. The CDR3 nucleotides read TGCGCCAGCCTCCCGGGGGTGAGGGAGCAGTACTTC.

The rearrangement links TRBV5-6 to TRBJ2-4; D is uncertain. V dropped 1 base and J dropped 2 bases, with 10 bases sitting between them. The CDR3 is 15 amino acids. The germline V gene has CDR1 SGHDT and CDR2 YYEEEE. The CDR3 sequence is CASSLKVGPKNIQYF. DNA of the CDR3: TGTGCCAGCAGCTTGAAGGTTGGGCCCAAAAACATTCAGTACTTC. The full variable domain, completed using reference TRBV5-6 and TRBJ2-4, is DAGVTQSPTHLIKTRGQQVTLRCSPKSGHDTVSWYQQALGQGPQFIFQYYEEEERQRGNFPDRFSGHQFPNYSSELNVNALLLGDSALYLCASSLKVGPKNIQYFGAGTRLSVL.

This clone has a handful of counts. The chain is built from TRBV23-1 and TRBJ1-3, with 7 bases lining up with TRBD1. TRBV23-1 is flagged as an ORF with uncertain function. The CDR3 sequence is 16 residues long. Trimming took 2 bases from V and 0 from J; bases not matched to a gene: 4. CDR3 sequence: CASSQQGVYSGNTIYF. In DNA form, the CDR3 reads TGCGCCAGCAGTCAACAGGGGGTTTACTCTGGAAACACCATATATTTT.

CDR3 bases: TGCGCCAGCAGCCAAGATCGAGTACAGGGGAAATCTGTTGGGAACACCATATATTTT. This codes for CASSQDRVQGKSVGNTIYF. This chain links TRBV4-1 with TRBJ1-3; 7 positions match TRBD1. The CDR3 is 19 amino acids. The junction had 18 bases not matched to a gene; V was cut back by 0 bases and J by 7 bases. CDR1 is MGHRA and CDR2 is YSYEKL in the germline V gene.

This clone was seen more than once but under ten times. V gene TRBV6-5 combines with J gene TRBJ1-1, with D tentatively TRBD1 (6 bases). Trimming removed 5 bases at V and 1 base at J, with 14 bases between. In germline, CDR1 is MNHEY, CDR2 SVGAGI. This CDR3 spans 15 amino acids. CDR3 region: CASSPLRTENTEAFF. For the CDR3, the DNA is TGTGCCAGCAGTCCCCTCAGGACAGAGAACACTGAAGCTTTCTTT.

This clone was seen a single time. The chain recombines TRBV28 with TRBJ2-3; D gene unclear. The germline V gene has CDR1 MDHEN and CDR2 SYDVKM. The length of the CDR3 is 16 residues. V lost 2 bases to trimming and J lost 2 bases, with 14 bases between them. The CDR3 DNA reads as TGTGCCAGCAGTTTACTGGCTAGTTTTTCCACAGATACGCAGTATTTT. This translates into CASSLLASFSTDTQYF.

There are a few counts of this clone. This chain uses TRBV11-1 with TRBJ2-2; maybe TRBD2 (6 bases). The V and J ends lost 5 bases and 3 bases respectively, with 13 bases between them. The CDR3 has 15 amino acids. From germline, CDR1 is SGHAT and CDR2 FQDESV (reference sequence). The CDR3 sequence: CASSRRDFYTGELFF. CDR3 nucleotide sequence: TGTGCCAGCAGCCGACGGGACTTTTACACCGGGGAGCTGTTTTTT.

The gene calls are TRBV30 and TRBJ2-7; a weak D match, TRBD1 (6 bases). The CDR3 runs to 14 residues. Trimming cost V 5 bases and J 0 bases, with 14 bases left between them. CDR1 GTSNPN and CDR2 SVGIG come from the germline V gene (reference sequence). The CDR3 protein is CAWGPGTSSYEQYF. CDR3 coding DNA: TGTGCCTGGGGACCCGGGACATCCTCCTACGAGCAGTACTTC.

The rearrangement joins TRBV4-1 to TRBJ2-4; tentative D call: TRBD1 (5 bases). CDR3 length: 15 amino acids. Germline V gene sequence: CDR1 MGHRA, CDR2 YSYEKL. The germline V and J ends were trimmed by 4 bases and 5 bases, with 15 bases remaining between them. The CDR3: CASSLRQGGENIQYF. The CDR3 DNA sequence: TGCGCCAGCAGCCTACGGCAGGGTGGGGAAAACATTCAGTACTTC.

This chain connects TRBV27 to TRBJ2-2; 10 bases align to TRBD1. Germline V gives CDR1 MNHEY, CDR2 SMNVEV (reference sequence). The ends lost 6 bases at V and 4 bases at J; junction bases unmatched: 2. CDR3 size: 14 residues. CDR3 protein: CASSRDRGTGELFF. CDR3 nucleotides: TGTGCCAGCAGCCGGGACAGGGGCACCGGGGAGCTGTTTTTT.

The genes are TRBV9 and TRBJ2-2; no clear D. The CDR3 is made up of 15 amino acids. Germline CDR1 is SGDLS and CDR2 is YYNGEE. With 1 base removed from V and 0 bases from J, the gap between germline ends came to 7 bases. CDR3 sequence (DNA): TGTGCCAGCAGCGTAACTACAACGAACACCGGGGAGCTGTTTTTT. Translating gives CASSVTTTNTGELFF.